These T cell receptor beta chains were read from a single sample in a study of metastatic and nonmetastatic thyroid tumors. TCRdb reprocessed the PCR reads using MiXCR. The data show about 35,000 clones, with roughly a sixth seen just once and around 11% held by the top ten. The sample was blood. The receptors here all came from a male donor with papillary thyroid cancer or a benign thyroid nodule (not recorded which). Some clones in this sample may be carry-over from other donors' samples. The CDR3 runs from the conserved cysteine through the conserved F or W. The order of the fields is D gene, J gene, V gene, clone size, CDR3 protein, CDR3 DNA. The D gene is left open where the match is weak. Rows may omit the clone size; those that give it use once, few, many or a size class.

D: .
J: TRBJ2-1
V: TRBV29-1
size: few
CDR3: CSVERGGGQFF
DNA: TGCAGCGTTGAAAGAGGTGGAGGGCAGTTCTTC

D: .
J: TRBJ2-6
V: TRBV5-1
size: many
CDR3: CASSTDRFSGANVLTF
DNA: TGCGCCAGCAGCACAGACCGCTTTTCTGGGGCCAACGTCCTGACTTTC

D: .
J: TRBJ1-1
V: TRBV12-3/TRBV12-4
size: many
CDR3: CASSLGLNTEAFF
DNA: TGTGCCAGCAGTTTAGGTTTAAACACTGAAGCTTTCTTT

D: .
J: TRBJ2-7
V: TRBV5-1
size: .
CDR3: CASTEEGGAYEQYF
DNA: TGCGCCAGCACGGAGGAAGGAGGTGCCTACGAGCAGTACTTC

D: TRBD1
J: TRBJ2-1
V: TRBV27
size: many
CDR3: CASSSTGTEYEQFF
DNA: TGTGCCAGCAGTTCCACCGGGACAGAATATGAGCAGTTCTTC

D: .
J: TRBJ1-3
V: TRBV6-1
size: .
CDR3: CASSEGDMGNTIYF
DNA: TGTGCCAGCAGTGAAGGAGACATGGGAAACACCATATATTTT

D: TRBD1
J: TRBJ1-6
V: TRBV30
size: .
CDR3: CAWSAGQGHSPLHF
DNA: TGTGCCTGGAGTGCAGGACAGGGCCATTCACCCCTCCACTTT

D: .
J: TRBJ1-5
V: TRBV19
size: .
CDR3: CATQRNWEEPQHF
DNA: TGTGCCACCCAAAGGAACTGGGAAGAGCCCCAGCATTTT

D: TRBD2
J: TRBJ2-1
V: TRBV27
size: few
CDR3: CASSSKVGLAAANEQFF
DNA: TGTGCCAGCAGCTCTAAAGTGGGACTAGCGGCCGCAAATGAGCAGTTCTTC

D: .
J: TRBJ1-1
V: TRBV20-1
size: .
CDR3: CSARDLQNTEAFF
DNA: TGCAGTGCTAGAGATTTACAGAACACTGAAGCTTTCTTT

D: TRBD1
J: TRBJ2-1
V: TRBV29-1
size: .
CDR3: CSSSAGTGGYNEQFF
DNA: TGCAGCTCAAGTGCCGGGACAGGGGGCTACAATGAGCAGTTCTTC

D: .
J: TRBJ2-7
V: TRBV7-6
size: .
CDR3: CTSSLAGEQYF
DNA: TGTACCAGCAGCTTAGCTGGTGAGCAGTACTTC

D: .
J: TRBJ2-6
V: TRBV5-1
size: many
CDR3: CASRGDLAGANVLTF
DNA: TGCGCCAGCAGAGGGGATCTAGCTGGGGCCAACGTCCTGACTTTC

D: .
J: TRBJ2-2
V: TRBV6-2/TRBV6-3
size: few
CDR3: CASRNQGFTGELFF
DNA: TGCGCCAGCAGAAATCAGGGTTTCACCGGGGAGCTGTTTTTT

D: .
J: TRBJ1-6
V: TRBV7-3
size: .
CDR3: CASSLQGANSPLHF
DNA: TGTGCCAGCAGCTTACAAGGGGCGAATTCACCCCTCCACTTT

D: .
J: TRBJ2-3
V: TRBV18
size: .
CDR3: CASSPPGGKTDTRYF
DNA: TGTGCCAGCTCACCACCAGGCGGGAAAACAGATACGCGGTATTTT

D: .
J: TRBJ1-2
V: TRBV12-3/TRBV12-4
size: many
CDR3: CASSPSGRPYGYTF
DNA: TGTGCCAGCAGTCCTTCCGGGAGGCCTTATGGCTACACCTTC

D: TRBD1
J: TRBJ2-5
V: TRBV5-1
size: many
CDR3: CASSVGQGTQETQYF
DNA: TGCGCCAGCAGCGTGGGACAGGGGACCCAAGAGACCCAGTACTTC

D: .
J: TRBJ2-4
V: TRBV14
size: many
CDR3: CASSQDSNRGTKNIQYF
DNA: TGTGCCAGCAGCCAAGATTCAAATAGGGGGACCAAAAACATTCAGTACTTC

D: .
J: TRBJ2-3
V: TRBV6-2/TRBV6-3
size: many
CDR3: CASSYGTSDTDTQYF
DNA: TGTGCCAGCAGTTATGGGACCTCAGATACAGATACGCAGTATTTT

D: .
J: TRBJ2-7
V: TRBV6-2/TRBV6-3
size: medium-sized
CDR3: CASSLKGEQYF
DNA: TGTGCCAGCAGTTTAAAGGGCGAGCAGTACTTC

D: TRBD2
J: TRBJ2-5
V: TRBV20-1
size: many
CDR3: CSALREGQGETQYF
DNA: TGCAGTGCCCTGCGGGAGGGCCAGGGAGAGACCCAGTACTTC

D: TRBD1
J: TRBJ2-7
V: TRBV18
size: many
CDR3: CASSPQLGQGWYEQYF
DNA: TGTGCCAGCTCACCACAACTCGGACAGGGGTGGTACGAGCAGTACTTC

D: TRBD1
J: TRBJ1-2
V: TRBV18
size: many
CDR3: CASSPPIRTTGDGYTF
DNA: TGTGCCAGCTCACCACCAATAAGGACAACAGGGGATGGCTACACCTTC

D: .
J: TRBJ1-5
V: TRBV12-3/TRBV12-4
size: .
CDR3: CASSRGVGNQPQHF
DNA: TGTGCCAGCAGTAGGGGTGTAGGCAATCAGCCCCAGCATTTT

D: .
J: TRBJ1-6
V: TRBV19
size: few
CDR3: CASRRTDNSPLHF
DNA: TGTGCCAGTAGGAGGACAGATAATTCACCCCTCCACTTT

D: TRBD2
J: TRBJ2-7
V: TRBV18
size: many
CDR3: CASSLGESGSVGQYF
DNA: TGTGCCAGCTCATTGGGGGAAAGCGGGAGTGTCGGGCAGTACTTC

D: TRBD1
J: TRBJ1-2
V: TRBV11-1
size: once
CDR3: CASSLETNRTGYYGYTF
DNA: TGTGCCAGCAGCTTAGAGACGAATCGGACAGGCTACTATGGCTACACCTTC

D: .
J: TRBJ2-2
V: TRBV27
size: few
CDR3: CASSEVGGNTGELFF
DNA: TGTGCCAGCAGTGAGGTAGGGGGTAACACCGGGGAGCTGTTTTTT

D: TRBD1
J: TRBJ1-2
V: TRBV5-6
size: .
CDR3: CASSWVTGLTF
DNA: TGTGCCAGCAGCTGGGTGACAGGGCTCACCTTC

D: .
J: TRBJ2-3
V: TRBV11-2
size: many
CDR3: CASSLIFTQYF
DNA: TGTGCCAGCAGCTTAATTTTTACGCAGTATTTT

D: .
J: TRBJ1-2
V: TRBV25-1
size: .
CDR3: CAISVSGVVGYTF
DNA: TGTGCCATCAGTGTTTCCGGGGTTGTAGGCTACACCTTC

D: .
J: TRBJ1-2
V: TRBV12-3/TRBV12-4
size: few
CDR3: CTSSFICSYSNYGYTF
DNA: TGTACCAGCAGTTTCATATGTTCGTACTCTAACTATGGCTACACCTTC

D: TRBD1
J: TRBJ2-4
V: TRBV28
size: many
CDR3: CASSPGTGGLGAKNIQYF
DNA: TGTGCCAGCAGCCCCGGGACAGGGGGCTTAGGAGCCAAAAACATTCAGTACTTC

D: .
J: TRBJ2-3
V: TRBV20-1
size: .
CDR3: CLAVAGSYTDTQYF
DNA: TGCCTGGCGGTGGCGGGATCATACACAGATACGCAGTATTTT

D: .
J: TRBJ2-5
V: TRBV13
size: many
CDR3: CASHLRGVHQETQYF
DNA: TGTGCCAGCCACCTCCGGGGCGTACACCAAGAGACCCAGTACTTC

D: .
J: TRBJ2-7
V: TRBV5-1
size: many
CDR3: CASSSVRTGEQYF
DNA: TGCGCCAGCAGCTCCGTCAGGACTGGCGAGCAGTACTTC

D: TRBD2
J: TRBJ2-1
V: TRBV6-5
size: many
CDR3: CASPPGQQRGPYNEQFF
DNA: TGTGCCAGCCCCCCGGGCCAGCAGCGGGGGCCCTACAATGAGCAGTTCTTC

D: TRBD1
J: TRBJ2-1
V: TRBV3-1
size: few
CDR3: CASSTDRGSYSEQFF
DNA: TGTGCCAGCAGCACGGACAGGGGGTCCTACAGTGAGCAGTTCTTC

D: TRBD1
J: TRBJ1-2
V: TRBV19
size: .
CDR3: CASSDPGQGEHYGYTF
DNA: TGTGCCAGTAGTGATCCGGGACAGGGGGAACACTATGGCTACACCTTC

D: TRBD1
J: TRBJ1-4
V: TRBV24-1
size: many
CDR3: CATSDSRQGNEKLFF
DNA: TGTGCCACCAGTGATTCTCGACAGGGGAATGAAAAACTGTTTTTT

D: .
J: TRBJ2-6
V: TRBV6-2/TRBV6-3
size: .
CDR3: CASSYRGRGANVLTF
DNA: TGTGCCAGCAGTTACCGGGGAAGAGGGGCCAACGTCCTGACTTTC

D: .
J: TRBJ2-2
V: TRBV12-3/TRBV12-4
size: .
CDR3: CASRVDETEELFF
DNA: TGTGCCAGCAGAGTGGATGAAACCGAGGAGCTGTTTTTT

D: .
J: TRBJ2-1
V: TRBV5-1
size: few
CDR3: CASSRFAGPDEQFF
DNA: TGCGCCAGCAGCCGCTTTGCAGGTCCCGATGAGCAGTTCTTC

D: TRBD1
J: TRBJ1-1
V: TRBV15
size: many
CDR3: CATSRDRMNTEAFF
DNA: TGTGCCACCAGCAGGGACAGGATGAACACTGAAGCTTTCTTT

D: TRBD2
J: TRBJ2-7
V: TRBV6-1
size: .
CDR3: CASSRYPWREGHYEQYF
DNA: TGTGCCAGCAGCCGTTACCCTTGGCGGGAGGGCCATTACGAGCAGTACTTC

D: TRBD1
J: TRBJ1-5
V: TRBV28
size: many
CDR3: CASSPRGSGGGQPQHF
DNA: TGTGCCAGCAGTCCAAGGGGTTCAGGGGGAGGCCAGCCCCAGCATTTT

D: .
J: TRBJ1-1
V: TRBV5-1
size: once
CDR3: CASSLEPGLTEAFF
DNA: TGCGCCAGCAGCCTGGAGCCGGGTTTGACTGAAGCTTTCTTT

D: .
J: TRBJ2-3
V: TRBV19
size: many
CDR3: CASSNFLGEYF
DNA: TGTGCCAGTAGTAACTTCCTAGGGGAGTATTTT

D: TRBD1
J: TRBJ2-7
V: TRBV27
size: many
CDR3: CASSPWGTGRSYEQYF
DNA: TGTGCCAGCAGTCCCTGGGGGACAGGCCGATCCTACGAGCAGTACTTC

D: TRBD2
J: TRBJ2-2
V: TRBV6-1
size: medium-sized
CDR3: CASRPLAGGTNTGELFF
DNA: TGTGCCAGCAGACCCTTGGCGGGGGGTACGAACACCGGGGAGCTGTTTTTT

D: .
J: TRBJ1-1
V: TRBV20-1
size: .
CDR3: CSARVEGDTEAFF
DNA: TGCAGTGCTAGGGTCGAAGGCGACACTGAAGCTTTCTTT

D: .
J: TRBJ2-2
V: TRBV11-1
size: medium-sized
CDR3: CASIDGSSVNTGELFF
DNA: TGTGCCAGCATAGATGGATCTAGCGTAAACACCGGGGAGCTGTTTTTT

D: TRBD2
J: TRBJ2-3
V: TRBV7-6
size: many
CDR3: CASSIHPAGTSSTDTQYF
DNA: TGTGCCAGCAGCATACATCCCGCGGGGACTAGCAGCACAGATACGCAGTATTTT

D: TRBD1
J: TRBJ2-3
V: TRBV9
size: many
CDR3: CASSPWTGNTDTQYF
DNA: TGTGCCAGCAGCCCTTGGACAGGGAACACAGATACGCAGTATTTT